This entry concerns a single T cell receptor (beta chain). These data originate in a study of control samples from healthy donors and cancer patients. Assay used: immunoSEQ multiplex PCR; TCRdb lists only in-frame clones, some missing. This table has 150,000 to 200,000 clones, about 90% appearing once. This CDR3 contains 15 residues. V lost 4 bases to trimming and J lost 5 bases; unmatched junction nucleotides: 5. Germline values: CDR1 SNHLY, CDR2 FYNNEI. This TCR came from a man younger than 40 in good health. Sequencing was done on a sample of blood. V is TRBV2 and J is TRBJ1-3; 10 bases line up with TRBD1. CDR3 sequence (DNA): TGTGCCAGCAGTGGGGACAGGGGAGTAAGAAACACCATATATTTT. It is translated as CASSGDRGVRNTIYF. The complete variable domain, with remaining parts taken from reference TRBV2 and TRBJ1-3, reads EPEVTQTPSHQVTQMGQEVILRCVPISNHLYFYWYRQILGQKVEFLVSFYNNEISEKSEIFDDQFSVERPDGSNFTLKIRSTKLEDSAMYFCASSGDRGVRNTIYFGEGSWLTVV.